The entry below describes one T cell receptor beta chain. Germline is not matched at one junction end, which may reflect a read error. The data derive from a study of T cell responses to AZD1222 COVID-19 vaccine. The table came from immunoSEQ multiplex PCR; TCRdb's copy has only in-frame clones and leaves some out. The sample has about 120,000 clones; around 90% are singletons. This TCR was recovered from an adult in good health. Sequences were derived from peripheral blood, sampled on day 0 of AZD1222 vaccination.

CDR3 loop: CAGKGEKRTPYF. Here the CDR3 DNA reads TGTGCCGGAAAGGGGGAGAAGCGAACCCCGTACTTC. The V gene is TRBV6-5, the J gene TRBJ2-5; D is perhaps TRBD1 (6 bases). Germline CDR1 reads MNHEY; CDR2 reads SVGAGI. The CDR3 runs to 12 residues.